What follows are 20 T cell receptor beta chains derived from one specimen sequenced in a study of T cells after posttransplantation cyclophosphamide. TCRdb keeps only in-frame clones here, not all; method: immunoSEQ multiplex PCR. Of roughly 18,000 clones listed, 70% to 90% are singletons. Sequencing used memory CD4+ T cells sorted from blood. These receptor sequences come from a man between 25 and 39 years old in good health and a related stem cell transplant donor.

The chain links TRBV7-8 to TRBJ2-4, with 8 bases that match TRBD1. After removal of 2 bases from V and 0 bases from J, the junction contained 12 bases not matched to a gene. The CDR3 runs 19 residues. Germline loops: CDR1 SGHVS, CDR2 FQNEAQ. Written as DNA, the CDR3 is TGTGCCAGCAGCTTACGACAGGGGCGACAAAGATTAGCCAAAAACATTCAGTACTTC. Its translation is CASSLRQGRQRLAKNIQYF. Combining the CDR3 with reference TRBV7-8 and TRBJ2-4 gives the whole variable domain GAGVSQSPRYKVAKRGQDVALRCDPISGHVSLFWYQQALGQGPEFLTYFQNEAQLDKSGLPSDRFFAERPEGSVSTLKIQRTQQEDSAVYLCASSLRQGRQRLAKNIQYFGAGTRLSVL.

This chain links TRBV5-1 with TRBJ2-3, with a weak D call TRBD2 (6 bases). CDR3 size: 14 residues. Per germline, CDR1 SGHRS and CDR2 YFSETQ. The ends were cut back, 6 bases at V and 2 bases at J, with 13 bases in the middle. The CDR3 bases are TGCGCCAGCAAAAGGACTACCGACACAGATACGCAGTATTTT. Its translation: CASKRTTDTDTQYF.

The chain carries TRBV18 and TRBJ2-5, with D possibly TRBD2 on 6 matching bases. In germline, CDR1 is KGHSH, CDR2 LQKENI. The CDR3 is made up of 14 amino acids. Trimming left V 7 bases short and J 0 bases short, with 12 bases between. CDR3 DNA sequence: TGTGCCAGCTGGACGGGAGAGTACCAAGAGACCCAGTACTTC. Translation: CASWTGEYQETQYF.

The CDR3 nucleotides are TGTGCCAGCAGCTTAAGGGTGGGCAGGGATGTAAACACCATATATTTT. It translates to CASSLRVGRDVNTIYF. V is TRBV7-9 and J is TRBJ1-3; D might be TRBD1 (5 bases). The germline V and J ends were trimmed by 2 bases and 6 bases, with 17 bases remaining between them. Germline-derived CDR1 and CDR2 are SEHNR and FQNEAQ (reference sequence). This CDR3 comprises 16 residues.

This clone was recorded once. The J gene is TRBJ1-1, the V gene TRBV7-8; 12 positions agree with TRBD1. The ends lost 5 bases at V and 1 base at J; junction bases unmatched: 5. Germline V gene lookup returns CDR1 SGHVS and CDR2 FQNEAQ. The CDR3 spans 16 residues. CDR3 loop: CASSTGTGGRNTEAFF. The CDR3 DNA sequence: TGTGCCAGCAGCACTGGGACAGGGGGCAGGAACACTGAAGCTTTCTTT.

V and J are TRBV6-6 and TRBJ2-7, with 7 bases lining up with TRBD1. V was pared by 2 bases and J by 5 bases, with 6 bases of the junction left unmatched. Germline CDR1 and CDR2: MNHNY and SVGAGI (reference sequence). This CDR3 has 14 amino acids. For the CDR3, the DNA is TGTGCCAGCAGTTACCCAGGGACAGTCGACGAGCAGTACTTC. It codes for CASSYPGTVDEQYF.

The gene calls are TRBV5-6 and TRBJ2-5, with a weak D call TRBD2 (6 bases). The CDR3 sequence is 15 residues long. The V end was cut by 0 bases, the J end by 1 base, with 10 bases between. Germline CDR1 SGHDT, CDR2 YYEEEE. This CDR3 is CASSLAAGSQETQYF. The CDR3 DNA reads TGTGCCAGCAGCTTGGCCGCGGGGTCCCAAGAGACCCAGTACTTC.

This chain links TRBV6-6 with TRBJ2-7, with 8 bases lining up with TRBD1. Per the germline V gene, CDR1 is MNHNY and CDR2 is SVGAGI (reference sequence). This CDR3 has 14 amino acids. J lost 4 bases, V lost 6 bases, and 8 bases had no gene match. The CDR3, as DNA: TGTGCCAGCAGCGTCGGACAGGGCCCTTACGAGCAGTACTTC. Encoded protein: CASSVGQGPYEQYF.

This chain links TRBV10-3 with TRBJ2-3; TRBD2 matches at 11 bases. CDR1 and CDR2 (germline): ENHRY, SYGVKD. With 10 bases clipped from V and 3 bases from J, the junction kept 21 bases outside the gene matches. The CDR3 loop spans 19 amino acids. CDR3 sequence: CATRLGSGGAGVVTDTQYF. CDR3 nucleotide sequence: TGTGCCACCCGACTAGGTAGCGGGGGGGCCGGGGTTGTGACAGATACGCAGTATTTT.

The rearrangement joins TRBV10-3 to TRBJ1-3; possibly TRBD1 for D (5 bases). CDR1 is ENHRY, CDR2 SYGVKD, per germline. The CDR3 runs to 15 residues. V was trimmed by 8 bases and J by 0 bases, leaving 14 bases between them. This chain's CDR3 is CAIGVGGSSGNTIYF. CDR3 DNA: TGTGCCATCGGAGTGGGGGGAAGCTCTGGAAACACCATATATTTT.

The J gene is TRBJ2-1, the V gene TRBV2, with 8 bases identical to TRBD2. V lost 8 bases and J lost 4; bases outside the gene matches: 7. The germline gives CDR1 SNHLY, CDR2 FYNNEI. The CDR3 runs 14 residues. In nucleotides, the CDR3 is TGTGCCAGCGGGGGACTAGTCGGTTACAATGAGCAGTTCTTC. Translated: CASGGLVGYNEQFF.

The CDR3 DNA sequence: TGTGCCAGCAGTTCCGACAGCATGAACACTGAAGCTTTCTTT. It encodes CASSSDSMNTEAFF. V and J are TRBV5-4 and TRBJ1-1, with D perhaps TRBD1 (5 bases). V gave up 5 bases and J gave up 0 bases, with 11 bases separating them. This CDR3 spans 14 amino acids. Germline CDR1 and CDR2: SGHNT and YYREEE (reference sequence).

Only one count was recorded for this clone. This rearrangement joins TRBV25-1 to TRBJ1-2; a possible D gene is TRBD1 (5 bases). This CDR3 has 14 amino acids. Germline CDR1 is MGHDK and CDR2 is SYGVNS. The V end lost 6 bases, the J end lost 0 bases, and 11 bases lay between the germline ends. CDR3 in DNA: TGTGCCAGCAGACCGGACATAGCTAACTATGGCTACACCTTC. It translates to CASRPDIANYGYTF.

The rearrangement links TRBV5-1 to TRBJ2-3, with D perhaps matching TRBD1 (5 bases). This CDR3 contains 15 residues. In germline, CDR1 is SGHRS, CDR2 YFSETQ. Trimming cost V 0 bases and J 6 bases, with 14 bases left between them. CDR3 nucleotide sequence: TGCGCCAGCAGCTTGGAGCCCACAGGTGTCGATACGCAGTATTTT. This gives the protein CASSLEPTGVDTQYF.

V usage is TRBV6-1 and J usage is TRBJ1-6; 8 bases map to TRBD1. This CDR3 comprises 13 residues. From germline, CDR1 is MNHNS and CDR2 SASEGT. V dropped 6 bases and J dropped 9; count of bases not matched to a gene: 4. In DNA form, the CDR3 reads TGTGCCAGCAGCGTCAGGGGGCCTTCACCCCTCCACTTT. Protein sequence: CASSVRGPSPLHF.

The genes are TRBV5-6 and TRBJ1-2; a possible D gene is TRBD1 (6 bases). From germline, CDR1 is SGHDT and CDR2 YYEEEE. The CDR3 runs 15 residues. V lost 0 bases, J lost 2 bases, and 11 bases lay in between. The CDR3 sequence is CASSLGPTGNYGYTF. The CDR3 DNA follows: TGTGCCAGCAGCTTGGGTCCCACAGGGAACTATGGCTACACCTTC.

This chain connects TRBV5-1 to TRBJ2-3, with 10 bases aligning to TRBD2. Germline V gene sequence: CDR1 SGHRS, CDR2 YFSETQ. The CDR3 length is 16 residues. V lost 1 base, J lost 2 bases, and 4 bases stayed unmatched. The CDR3 nucleotides read TGCGCCAGCAGCTTGAGTAGCGGGGGGCTCACAGATACGCAGTATTTT. Translated: CASSLSSGGLTDTQYF.

V usage is TRBV25-1 and J usage is TRBJ1-1; 8 bases map to TRBD1. This CDR3 contains 12 residues. With V trimmed by 4 bases and J by 8 bases, 3 bases remained unmatched. Germline V gene data show CDR1 as MGHDK and CDR2 as SYGVNS. In nucleotides, the CDR3 is TGTGCCAGCAGTGGTGGGACAGGCGAAGCTTTCTTT. Its protein is CASSGGTGEAFF.

This clone was picked up one time. V is TRBV25-1 and J is TRBJ1-1; TRBD1 agrees at 7 bases. Germline CDR1 and CDR2: MGHDK and SYGVNS. The CDR3 runs to 15 residues. J was trimmed by 2 bases and V by 5 bases; bases with no gene match: 8. CDR3 loop: CASSIQTGTNTEAFF. The CDR3 DNA follows: TGTGCCAGCAGTATCCAGACAGGGACCAACACTGAAGCTTTCTTT.

The CDR3 bases are TGTGCCAGTAGTAAGGGACAGGGAGAGAAAGGGGCTTTCTTT. It translates to CASSKGQGEKGAFF. The V gene is TRBV19, the J gene TRBJ1-1, with 9 nucleotides matching TRBD1. Germline assignment: CDR1 LNHDA and CDR2 SQIVND (reference sequence). The length of the CDR3 is 14 residues. J was trimmed by 11 bases and V by 4 bases; bases with no gene match: 11.